This passage covers 28 T cell receptor beta chains from one sample sequenced in a study of blood T cell repertoires in COVID-19. The protocol was immunoSEQ multiplex PCR, while the TCRdb copy is restricted to in-frame clones and leaves out a portion. The repertoire holds under 150,000 clones, with almost 85% as singletons. Sequences were obtained from peripheral blood. These receptors were obtained from a human donor in a cohort sampled during active COVID-19.

V gene TRBV6-4 combines with J gene TRBJ1-1; a possible D gene is TRBD1 (6 bases). The length of the CDR3 is 13 residues. The V gene lost 6 bases and the J gene lost 1 base, with 9 bases spanning the gap. In germline, CDR1 is MRHNA, CDR2 SNTAGT. CDR3 DNA: TGTGCCAGCAGCCCGGGACAGAACACTGAAGCTTTCTTT. It encodes CASSPGQNTEAFF.

This chain joins TRBV5-6 and TRBJ2-5; D unclear. CDR3 length equals 14 residues. The V gene lost 0 bases and the J gene lost 2 bases, with 8 bases spanning the gap. The germline gives CDR1 SGHDT, CDR2 YYEEEE. The CDR3 sequence: CASSLVSAQETQYF. The CDR3 region has the DNA TGTGCCAGCAGCTTGGTGTCCGCGCAAGAGACCCAGTACTTC. The variable domain in full, with the rest retrieved from reference TRBV5-6 and TRBJ2-5, is DAGVTQSPTHLIKTRGQQVTLRCSPKSGHDTVSWYQQALGQGPQFIFQYYEEEERQRGNFPDRFSGHQFPNYSSELNVNALLLGDSALYLCASSLVSAQETQYFGPGTRLLVL.

The J gene is TRBJ1-4, the V gene TRBV3-1 (or the pseudogene TRBV3-2), with D possibly being TRBD1 (5 bases). Per germline, CDR1 LGHDT and CDR2 YNNKEL (reference sequence). The CDR3 extends over 15 amino acids. Between the trimmed V and J ends, which lost 5 bases and 5 bases, there was a span of 15 bases. CDR3 nucleotide sequence: TGTGCCAGCAGCGCCAAGGAGGGGATAAATGAAAAACTGTTTTTT. Protein sequence: CASSAKEGINEKLFF.

The V and J genes are TRBV12-3 or TRBV12-4 and TRBJ1-4, with TRBD1 matching 7 bases. CDR3 size: 13 residues. V trimming: 6 bases; J trimming: 10 bases; junction bases outside the gene matches: 8. The CDR3 DNA reads TGTGCCAGCAGCCCCGGACAGGTTGCAAAACTGTTTTTT. Translating gives CASSPGQVAKLFF.

The V and J genes are TRBV11-3 and TRBJ2-6, with 8 bases aligning to TRBD1. The CDR3 is 17 residues long. V gave up 3 bases and J gave up 0 bases; unmatched junction bases: 4. CDR1 is SGHNT, CDR2 YENEEA, per germline. The CDR3 DNA reads as TGTGCCAGCAGCTTCGGGACAGGCAGCTCTGGGGCCAACGTCCTGACTTTC. Protein sequence: CASSFGTGSSGANVLTF.

The chain is built from TRBV5-1 and TRBJ1-2, with D perhaps TRBD1 (6 bases). Deletions cut 0 bases from V and 9 bases from J, with 15 bases between. This CDR3 is built from 14 residues. Looked up from germline, CDR1 is SGHRS and CDR2 is YFSETQ. The CDR3 DNA sequence: TGCGCCAGCAGCTTGGGGACAGAGGGCAGGCGCTACACCTTC. This codes for CASSLGTEGRRYTF. The variable domain in full, completed from reference TRBV5-1 and TRBJ1-2, reads KAGVTQTPRYLIKTRGQQVTLSCSPISGHRSVSWYQQTPGQGLQFLFEYFSETQRNKGNFPGRFSGRQFSNSRSEMNVSTLELGDSALYLCASSLGTEGRRYTFGSGTRLTVV.

The chain carries TRBV6-2 or TRBV6-3 and TRBJ2-1, with D possibly being TRBD2 (6 bases). Germline CDR1 and CDR2: MNHEY and SVGEGT. Deletions cut 0 bases from V and 0 bases from J, with 12 bases between. This CDR3 comprises 17 residues. This CDR3 is CASSYSGLPSSYNEQFF. The CDR3 DNA sequence: TGTGCCAGCAGTTACTCGGGACTCCCGAGCTCCTACAATGAGCAGTTCTTC.

The rearrangement links TRBV5-5 to TRBJ2-5; D is possibly TRBD1 (5 bases). Germline CDR1 SGHKS, CDR2 YYEKEE (reference sequence). The CDR3 length is 17 residues. V lost 4 bases, J lost 4 bases, and 23 bases lay in between. The CDR3 reads CASSQGGGALVGETQYF. The CDR3 DNA follows: TGTGCCAGCAGCCAGGGCGGTGGGGCGTTAGTTGGAGAGACCCAGTACTTC.

The chain has TRBV25-1 and TRBJ2-1; 7 bases are a match to TRBD2. The CDR3 has 14 amino acids. The junction had 4 bases not matched to a gene; V was cut back by 7 bases and J by 1 base. Germline values: CDR1 MGHDK, CDR2 SYGVNS. The CDR3 DNA reads TGTGCCAGCAATCGCGGGGGTTCCTACAATGAGCAGTTCTTC. Translating it yields CASNRGGSYNEQFF. The complete variable domain, with remaining parts taken from reference TRBV25-1 and TRBJ2-1, reads EADIYQTPRYLVIGTGKKITLECSQTMGHDKMYWYQQDPGMELHLIHYSYGVNSTEKGDLSSESTVSRIRTEHFPLTLESARPSHTSQYLCASNRGGSYNEQFFGPGTRLTVL.

This chain uses TRBV5-1 with TRBJ1-1; 7 bases agree with TRBD1. V dropped 0 bases and J dropped 10; count of bases not matched to a gene: 12. Looked up from germline, CDR1 is SGHRS and CDR2 is YFSETQ. The CDR3 contains 15 residues. The CDR3 is CASSLEATGKGRAFF. CDR3 bases: TGCGCCAGCAGCTTGGAGGCGACAGGGAAAGGTAGAGCTTTCTTT. Looking up the rest from reference TRBV5-1 and TRBJ1-1 gives the full variable domain: KAGVTQTPRYLIKTRGQQVTLSCSPISGHRSVSWYQQTPGQGLQFLFEYFSETQRNKGNFPGRFSGRQFSNSRSEMNVSTLELGDSALYLCASSLEATGKGRAFFGQGTRLTVV.

In its sample, this clone was seen a few times. The CDR3 reads CASSRQGARTEAFF. As DNA, the CDR3 is TGTGCCAGCAGCCGCCAGGGGGCGCGCACTGAAGCTTTCTTT. V is TRBV4-2 and J is TRBJ1-1; TRBD1 aligns across 8 bases. Per the germline V gene, CDR1 is LGHNA and CDR2 is YNFKEQ. CDR3 size: 14 residues. V gave up 4 bases and J gave up 4 bases; unmatched junction bases: 5.

This clone was found a few times. V gene TRBV29-1 combines with J gene TRBJ2-4; 8 nucleotides align to TRBD2. J lost 3 bases, V lost 6 bases, and 10 bases had no gene match. The length of the CDR3 is 15 residues. Looked up from germline, CDR1 is SQVTM and CDR2 is ANQGSEA. CDR3 bases: TGCAGCGTCCACCGGGGGGGCGGCGGCAAAAACATTCAGTACTTC. It codes for CSVHRGGGGKNIQYF.

The J gene is TRBJ2-7, the V gene TRBV2; D might be TRBD2 (6 bases). CDR3 length: 16 residues. Germline V gene sequence: CDR1 SNHLY, CDR2 FYNNEI. V was pared by 8 bases and J by 3 bases, with 23 bases between. In DNA form, the CDR3 reads TGTGCCAGCTTTTACGTAGGAGGGGCCCCTTACTACGAGCAGTACTTC. Its protein product is CASFYVGGAPYYEQYF. Using reference TRBV2 and TRBJ2-7 for the parts outside the CDR3, the full variable domain is EPEVTQTPSHQVTQMGQEVILRCVPISNHLYFYWYRQILGQKVEFLVSFYNNEISEKSEIFDDQFSVERPDGSNFTLKIRSTKLEDSAMYFCASFYVGGAPYYEQYFGPGTRLTVT.

V is TRBV9 and J is TRBJ1-2, with D maybe TRBD1 (5 bases). V gave up 4 bases and J gave up 4 bases, with 11 bases separating them. CDR3 length: 13 amino acids. In germline, CDR1 is SGDLS, CDR2 YYNGEE. The chain's CDR3 is CASSPGGGYGYTF. DNA for the CDR3: TGTGCCAGCAGCCCCGGGGGGGGCTATGGCTACACCTTC. The variable domain in full, completed from reference TRBV9 and TRBJ1-2, reads DSGVTQTPKHLITATGQRVTLRCSPRSGDLSVYWYQQSLDQGLQFLIQYYNGEERAKGNILERFSAQQFPDLHSELNLSSLELGDSALYFCASSPGGGYGYTFGSGTRLTVV.

J is TRBJ2-3 and V is TRBV4-1; D is perhaps TRBD2 (5 bases). Germline values: CDR1 MGHRA, CDR2 YSYEKL. The CDR3 length is 20 residues. The V gene lost 0 bases and the J gene lost 2 bases, with 24 bases spanning the gap. CDR3: CASSQEAIEEDALNTDTQYF. Written as DNA, the CDR3 is TGCGCCAGCAGCCAAGAGGCGATTGAGGAGGACGCATTGAACACAGATACGCAGTATTTT.

The chain is built from TRBV5-1 and TRBJ1-6; D possibly corresponds to TRBD1 (6 bases). CDR1 is SGHRS, CDR2 YFSETQ, per germline. V lost 1 base and J lost 10, with 15 bases in between. The CDR3 is 15 residues long. The CDR3 nucleotides read TGCGCCAGCAGCTTGTTACAGGGTGATGGGTCACCCCTCCACTTT. Protein sequence: CASSLLQGDGSPLHF.

V usage is TRBV30 and J usage is TRBJ2-1, with D perhaps TRBD1 (6 bases). Trimming took 3 bases from V and 8 from J, leaving 8 bases between them. The CDR3 is 11 residues long. Germline V CDR1 and CDR2: GTSNPN, SVGIG (reference sequence). In DNA, the CDR3 is TGTGCCTGGAGGCAGGGGTATGAGCAGTTCTTC. Protein: CAWRQGYEQFF.

This sequence joins TRBV18 and TRBJ2-4, with 11 bases that match TRBD2. With V trimmed by 0 bases and J by 5 bases, 6 bases remained unmatched. The CDR3 loop spans 17 amino acids. Germline V gene sequence: CDR1 KGHSH, CDR2 LQKENI. Here the CDR3 DNA reads TGTGCCAGCTCACCACCTCTAGCGGGGGGTTTTGAAAACATTCAGTACTTC. This encodes CASSPPLAGGFENIQYF.

CDR3 DNA: TGTGCCAGCAGTCCCGGGACAGGGTCCCAGCCCCAGCATTTT. Translating gives CASSPGTGSQPQHF. The chain recombines TRBV6-5 with TRBJ1-5, with 9 bases fitting TRBD1. This CDR3 has 14 residues. Per the germline V gene, CDR1 is MNHEY and CDR2 is SVGAGI. Trimming cost V 5 bases and J 7 bases; bases outside gene matches: 6.

This clone appeared once. The chain carries TRBV20-1 and TRBJ2-7, with 7 positions matching TRBD2. Germline CDR1 and CDR2: DFQATT and SNEGSKA (reference sequence). The V segment lost 7 bases and the J segment 6 bases; nucleotides outside the gene matches: 6. CDR3 length equals 11 residues. CDR3 coding DNA: TGCAGTGTTTGGGGGGGTTCCGAGCAGTACTTC. Translating it yields CSVWGGSEQYF.

The chain carries TRBV15 and TRBJ2-1, with 8 bases aligning to TRBD1. CDR1 is LNHNV, CDR2 YYDKDF, per germline (reference sequence). CDR3 size: 14 residues. V gave up 3 bases and J gave up 10 bases; unmatched junction bases: 8. The CDR3 region is CATSRKDRVGEQFF. DNA for the CDR3: TGTGCCACCAGCAGGAAGGACAGGGTTGGCGAGCAGTTCTTC.

This chain connects TRBV9 to TRBJ1-1, with 7 bases fitting TRBD1. Trimming at V came to 3 bases and at J to 5 bases, leaving 4 bases not matched to a gene. Germline lookup yields CDR1 SGDLS and CDR2 YYNGEE. The CDR3 is 13 amino acids. In DNA form, the CDR3 reads TGTGCCAGCAGCGCAAGGGGGCTTACTGAAGCTTTCTTT. Protein sequence: CASSARGLTEAFF.

This clone was observed once. The chain joins TRBV4-2 to TRBJ2-1; 13 bases align to TRBD2. The CDR3 runs to 20 residues. Germline CDR1 LGHNA, CDR2 YNFKEQ. V gave up 0 bases and J gave up 4 bases; unmatched junction bases: 12. CDR3 region: CASSQDALTSGGAMYNEQFF. CDR3 nucleotide sequence: TGTGCCAGCAGCCAAGATGCATTAACTAGCGGGGGGGCAATGTACAATGAGCAGTTCTTC.

This chain links TRBV5-1 with TRBJ1-1; D possibly corresponds to TRBD1 (6 bases). V was pared by 6 bases and J by 5 bases, with 20 bases between. Looked up from germline, CDR1 is SGHRS and CDR2 is YFSETQ. The CDR3 is made up of 15 amino acids. CDR3 loop: CASTPRGGGGTEAFF. The CDR3 DNA reads as TGCGCCAGCACCCCTCGGGGGGGCGGGGGAACTGAAGCTTTCTTT.

The chain employs TRBV5-1 and TRBJ1-2, with TRBD1 matching over 8 bases. From germline, CDR1 is SGHRS and CDR2 YFSETQ. CDR3 length: 12 residues. The ends lost 5 bases at V and 7 bases at J; junction bases unmatched: 4. The CDR3 nucleotides read TGCGCCAGCAGGCCGACAGGGGCTGGCTACACCTTC. Protein sequence: CASRPTGAGYTF.

The sample holds a few counts of this clone. This sequence joins TRBV19 and TRBJ2-1, with a weak D call TRBD2 (6 bases). Germline-derived CDR1 and CDR2 are LNHDA and SQIVND (reference sequence). V dropped 4 bases and J dropped 3 bases, with 13 bases sitting between them. The CDR3 covers 15 residues. In nucleotides, the CDR3 is TGTGCCAGTAGTAGTACTAGCAGCCTCTACAATGAGCAGTTCTTC. It yields the protein CASSSTSSLYNEQFF. The full variable domain, in which reference TRBV19 and TRBJ2-1 provide the parts outside the CDR3, is DGGITQSPKYLFRKEGQNVTLSCEQNLNHDAMYWYRQDPGQGLRLIYYSQIVNDFQKGDIAEGYSVSREKKESFPLTVTSAQKNPTAFYLCASSSTSSLYNEQFFGPGTRLTVL.

This clone was seen a single time. The V call is TRBV25-1, the J call TRBJ1-5; D not certain. The CDR3 has 13 residues. Germline V gene data show CDR1 as MGHDK and CDR2 as SYGVNS. V lost 4 bases and J lost 0, with 4 bases in between. The CDR3 is CASSARSNQPQHF. The CDR3 DNA is TGTGCCAGCAGTGCCCGTAGCAATCAGCCCCAGCATTTT.

The chain combines TRBV5-1 with TRBJ2-2; D remains ambiguous. Looked up from germline, CDR1 is SGHRS and CDR2 is YFSETQ. Trimming shortened V by 5 bases and J by 1 base, and 9 bases separated the two germline ends. CDR3 length equals 14 residues. The DNA for the CDR3 is TGCGCCAGCAGAGTAGTAATGAACACCGGGGAGCTGTTTTTT. It encodes CASRVVMNTGELFF.